A single T cell receptor beta chain is shown here with its context. The CDR3 covers 14 residues. The V gene's germline CDR1 is MNHNS and CDR2 SASEGT. Trimming at V came to 3 bases and at J to 3 bases, leaving 3 bases not matched to a gene. Autoimmune disease history or systemic immunosuppression disqualified patients. Assay used: immunoSEQ multiplex PCR; TCRdb lists only in-frame clones, some missing. The data hold some 40,000 clones, with around four fifths observed a single time. The record originates from a study of OX40 agonist ivuxolimab in advanced cancers. The sample consisted of CD4+ or CD8+ T cells sorted from blood, taken in a trial of the OX40 agonist ivuxolimab. This TCR was recovered from an adult with an advanced solid tumor such as melanoma, head and neck, liver or kidney cancer. J is TRBJ2-3 and V is TRBV6-1, with 7 bases aligning to TRBD2. The chain's CDR3 is CASSDSGATDTQYF. In DNA, the CDR3 is TGTGCCAGCAGTGACAGCGGGGCGACAGATACGCAGTATTTT.